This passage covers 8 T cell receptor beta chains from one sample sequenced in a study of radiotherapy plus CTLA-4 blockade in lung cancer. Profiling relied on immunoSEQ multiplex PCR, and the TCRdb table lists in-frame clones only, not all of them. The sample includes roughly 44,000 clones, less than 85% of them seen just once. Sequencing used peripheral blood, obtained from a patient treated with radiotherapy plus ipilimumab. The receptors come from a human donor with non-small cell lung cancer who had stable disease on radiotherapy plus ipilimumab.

CDR3 DNA: TGTGCCAGCAGTGAAAATAGCCTTCAGCAGTACTTC. This gives the protein CASSENSLQQYF. This chain connects TRBV6-5 to TRBJ2-7; no reliable D call. The CDR3 covers 12 residues. CDR1 is MNHEY, CDR2 SVGAGI, per germline. The V end lost 5 bases, the J end lost 8 bases, and 13 bases lay between the germline ends.

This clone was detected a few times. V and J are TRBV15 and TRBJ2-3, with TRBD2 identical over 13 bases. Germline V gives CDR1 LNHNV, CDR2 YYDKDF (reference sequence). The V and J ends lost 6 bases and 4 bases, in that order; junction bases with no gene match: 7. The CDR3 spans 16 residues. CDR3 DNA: TGTGCCACCAGTCCTAGACTAGCGGGGGGCGCAGATACGCAGTATTTT. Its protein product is CATSPRLAGGADTQYF.

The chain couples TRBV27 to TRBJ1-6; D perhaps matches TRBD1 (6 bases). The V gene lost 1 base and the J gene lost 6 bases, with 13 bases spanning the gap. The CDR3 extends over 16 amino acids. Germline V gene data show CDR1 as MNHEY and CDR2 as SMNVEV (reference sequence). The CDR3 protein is CASSLWGASRNSPLHF. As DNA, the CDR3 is TGTGCCAGCAGTTTATGGGGGGCATCTCGTAATTCACCCCTCCACTTT.

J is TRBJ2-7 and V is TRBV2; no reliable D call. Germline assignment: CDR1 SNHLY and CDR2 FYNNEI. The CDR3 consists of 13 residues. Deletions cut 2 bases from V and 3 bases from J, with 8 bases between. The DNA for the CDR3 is TGTGCCAGCAGTGAAATGGGGATCTACGAGCAGTACTTC. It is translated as CASSEMGIYEQYF.

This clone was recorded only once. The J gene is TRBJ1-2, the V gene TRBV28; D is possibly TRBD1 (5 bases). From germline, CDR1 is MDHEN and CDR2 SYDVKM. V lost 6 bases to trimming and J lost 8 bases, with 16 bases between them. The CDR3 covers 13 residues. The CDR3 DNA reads TGTGCCAGCAGCGCGGCGGGGGTGAGAGGCTACACCTTC. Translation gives CASSAAGVRGYTF.

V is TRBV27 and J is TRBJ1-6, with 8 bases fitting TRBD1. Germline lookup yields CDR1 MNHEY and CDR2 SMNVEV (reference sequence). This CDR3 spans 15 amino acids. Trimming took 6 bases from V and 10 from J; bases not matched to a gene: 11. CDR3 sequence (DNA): TGTGCCAGCAGAACTCAGGGGGCGCGAGGATCACCCCTCCACTTT. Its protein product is CASRTQGARGSPLHF.

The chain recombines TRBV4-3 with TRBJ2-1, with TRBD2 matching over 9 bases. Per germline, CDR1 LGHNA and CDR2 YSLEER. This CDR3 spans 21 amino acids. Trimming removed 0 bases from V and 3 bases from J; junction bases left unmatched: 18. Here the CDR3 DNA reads TGCGCCAGCAGCCAAGATAGGAGACTAGCGGACTTCCACACAGGCTACAATGAGCAGTTCTTC. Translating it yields CASSQDRRLADFHTGYNEQFF.

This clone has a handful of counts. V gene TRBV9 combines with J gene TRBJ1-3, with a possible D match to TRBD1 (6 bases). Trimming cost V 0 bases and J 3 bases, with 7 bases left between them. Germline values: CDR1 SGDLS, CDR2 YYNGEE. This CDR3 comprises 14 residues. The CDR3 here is CASSVDRVGNTIYF. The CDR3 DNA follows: TGTGCCAGCAGCGTAGACAGGGTTGGAAACACCATATATTTT.